This TCR beta chain is drawn from a study of blood T cell repertoires in COVID-19. CDR3 length: 15 residues. V lost 0 bases to trimming and J lost 2 bases; unmatched junction nucleotides: 1. CDR1 and CDR2 (germline): MNHEY, SVGAGI. Per the authors' pipeline: Using reference gene primer amplification, nucleated cell counts were estimated. Only in-frame clones appear in the TCRdb table, and some are missing; sequencing was by immunoSEQ multiplex PCR. The DNA gave D and trimming, while V, J and clone size come from that table. The data show hundreds of thousands of clones, with roughly 89% seen just once and about 9.8% held by the top ten. Donors of Cohort 3 who recovered were those that had two negative PCRs, clearance, or symptom resolution.

The material sequenced was PBMCs or T cells enriched from blood (not recorded which). The sequence came from a woman aged 18 to 35 who had recovered from COVID-19. V and J are TRBV6-5 and TRBJ2-3; 8 bases are a match to TRBD2. The CDR3 bases are TGTGCCAGCAGTTACTCGGGACTAGTCACAGATACGCAGTATTTT. Its translation is CASSYSGLVTDTQYF.